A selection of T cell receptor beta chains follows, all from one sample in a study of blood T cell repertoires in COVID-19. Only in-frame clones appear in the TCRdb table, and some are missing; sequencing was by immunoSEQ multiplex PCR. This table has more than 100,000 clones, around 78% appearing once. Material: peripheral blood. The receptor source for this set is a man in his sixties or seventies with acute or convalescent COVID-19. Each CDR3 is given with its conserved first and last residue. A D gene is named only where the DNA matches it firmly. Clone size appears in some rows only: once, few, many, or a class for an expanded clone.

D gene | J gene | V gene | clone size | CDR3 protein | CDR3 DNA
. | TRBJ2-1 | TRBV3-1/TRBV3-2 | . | CASSQDRQAYNEQFF | TGTGCCAGCAGCCAAGACAGGCAGGCTTACAATGAGCAGTTCTTC
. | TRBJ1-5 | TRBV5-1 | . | CASSLPRADLRPQHF | TGCGCCAGCAGCTTGCCGCGGGCAGATTTGAGGCCCCAGCATTTT
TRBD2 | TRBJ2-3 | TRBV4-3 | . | CASSAYDQVRTSGADTQYF | TGCGCCAGCAGCGCATATGATCAAGTAAGGACTAGCGGGGCAGATACGCAGTATTTT
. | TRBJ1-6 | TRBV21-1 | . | CATAQFHNSPLHF | TGTGCCACCGCCCAGTTTCATAATTCACCCCTCCACTTT
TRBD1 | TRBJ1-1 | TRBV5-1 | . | CASSKGQATEAFF | TGCGCCAGCAGCAAAGGACAGGCCACTGAAGCTTTCTTT
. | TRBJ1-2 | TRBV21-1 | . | CASSKAFGLPMNYGYTF | TGTGCCAGCAGCAAAGCATTTGGGCTACCAATGAACTATGGCTACACCTTC
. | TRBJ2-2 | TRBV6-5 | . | CASTPGQINTGELFF | TGTGCCAGCACGCCAGGGCAGATAAACACCGGGGAGCTGTTTTTT
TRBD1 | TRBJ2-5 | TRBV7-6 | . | CASSLVPGQGGQETQYF | TGTGCCAGCAGCTTAGTACCGGGACAGGGAGGCCAAGAGACCCAGTACTTC
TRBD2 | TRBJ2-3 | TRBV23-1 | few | CASSPPLAGGPRADTQYF | TGCGCCAGCAGCCCGCCCCTAGCGGGGGGGCCTAGGGCAGATACGCAGTATTTT
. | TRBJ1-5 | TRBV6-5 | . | CATRQDYSNQPQHF | TGTGCCACCAGACAGGATTATAGCAATCAGCCCCAGCATTTT
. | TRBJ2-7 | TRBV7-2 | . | CASSLAQGNEQYF | TGTGCCAGCAGCTTAGCCCAGGGAAACGAGCAGTACTTC
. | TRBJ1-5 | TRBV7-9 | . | CASSLGGPDQPQHF | TGTGCCAGCAGCTTAGGGGGGCCCGATCAGCCCCAGCATTTT
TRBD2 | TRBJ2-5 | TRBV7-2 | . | CASSPGGGINQETQYF | TGTGCCAGCAGCCCGGGGGGTGGGATTAACCAAGAGACCCAGTACTTC
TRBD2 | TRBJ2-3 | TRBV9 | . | CASSVELLRAGTSGGAFRTDTQYF | TGTGCCAGCAGCGTAGAGCTCTTAAGGGCCGGGACTAGCGGGGGGGCGTTCAGAACAGATACGCAGTATTTT
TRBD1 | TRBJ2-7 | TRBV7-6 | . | CASSPGFLGQSYEQYF | TGTGCCAGCAGCCCGGGATTCTTGGGACAGAGCTACGAGCAGTACTTC
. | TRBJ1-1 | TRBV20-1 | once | CSAGRGAEAFF | TGCAGTGCTGGCCGGGGGGCTGAAGCTTTCTTT
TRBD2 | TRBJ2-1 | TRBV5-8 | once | CASSRRGGDEQFF | TGTGCCAGCAGCCGGCGGGGGGGCGATGAGCAGTTCTTC
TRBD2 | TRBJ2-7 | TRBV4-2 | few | CASTYSVAGGSYEQYF | TGTGCCAGCACCTACAGCGTAGCGGGGGGTTCCTACGAGCAGTACTTC
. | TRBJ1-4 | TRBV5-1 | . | CASSPQVAGEKLFF | TGCGCCAGCAGCCCACAGGTGGCAGGCGAAAAACTGTTTTTT
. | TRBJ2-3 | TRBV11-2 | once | CASSFSGSTDTQYF | TGTGCCAGCAGCTTCTCAGGTTCTACAGATACGCAGTATTTT
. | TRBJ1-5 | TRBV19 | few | CASSMSGGNQPQHF | TGTGCCAGTAGTATGTCGGGGGGGAATCAGCCCCAGCATTTT
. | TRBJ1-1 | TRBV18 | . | CASSNTQGWENTEAFF | TGTGCCAGCTCAAACACGCAGGGATGGGAAAACACTGAAGCTTTCTTT
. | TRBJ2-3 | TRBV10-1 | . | CASSEVGGQTDTQYF | TGCGCCAGCAGTGAGGTGGGGGGGCAAACAGATACGCAGTATTTT
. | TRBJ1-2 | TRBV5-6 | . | CASSLITGPIYGYTF | TGTGCCAGCAGCTTGATCACAGGGCCCATCTATGGCTACACCTTC
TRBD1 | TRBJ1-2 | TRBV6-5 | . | CASSYSTGGVYGYTF | TGTGCCAGCAGTTACTCGACAGGGGGCGTCTATGGCTACACCTTC
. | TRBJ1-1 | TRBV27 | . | CASRRHSNTEAFF | TGTGCCAGCAGACGTCACTCGAACACTGAAGCTTTCTTT
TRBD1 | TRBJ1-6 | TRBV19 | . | CASSEGQGGNSPLHF | TGTGCCAGTAGTGAGGGACAGGGGGGAAATTCACCCCTCCACTTT
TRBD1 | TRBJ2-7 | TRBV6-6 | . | CASIQGDRVHEQYF | TGTGCCAGCATTCAGGGGGACAGGGTCCACGAGCAGTACTTC
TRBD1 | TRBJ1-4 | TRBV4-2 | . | CASSQISGGEEKLFF | TGTGCCAGCAGCCAGATTTCAGGGGGCGAGGAAAAACTGTTTTTT
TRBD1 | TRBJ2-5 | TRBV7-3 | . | CASSFGQGFGTQYF | TGTGCCAGCAGCTTCGGACAGGGGTTCGGGACCCAGTACTTC
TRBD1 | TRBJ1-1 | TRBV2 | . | CASSGTGVTEAFF | TGTGCCAGCAGTGGGACAGGGGTTACTGAAGCTTTCTTT
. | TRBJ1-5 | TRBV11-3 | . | CASSLMGTNQPQHF | TGTGCCAGCAGCTTAATGGGCACAAATCAGCCCCAGCATTTT
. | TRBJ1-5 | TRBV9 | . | CASSPDIGRQPQHF | TGTGCCAGCAGCCCGGACATAGGGAGGCAGCCCCAGCATTTT
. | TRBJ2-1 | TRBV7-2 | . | CASSLVGSDNYNEQFF | TGTGCCAGCAGCTTAGTGGGCTCTGACAACTACAATGAGCAGTTCTTC
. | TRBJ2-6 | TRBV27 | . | CASSLEISSGANVLTF | TGTGCCAGCAGTTTGGAGATTTCCTCTGGGGCCAACGTCCTGACTTTC
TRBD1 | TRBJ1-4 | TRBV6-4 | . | CASSDRHRGTTNEKLFF | TGTGCCAGCAGTGATAGGCACAGGGGGACAACTAATGAAAAACTGTTTTTT
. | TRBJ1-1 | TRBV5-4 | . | CASSLNQGMNTEAFF | TGTGCCAGCAGTCTCAACCAGGGGATGAACACTGAAGCTTTCTTT
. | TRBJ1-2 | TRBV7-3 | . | CASGARDYGYTF | TGTGCCAGCGGAGCTCGGGACTATGGCTACACCTTC
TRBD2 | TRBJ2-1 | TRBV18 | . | CASSPAGTMYNEQFF | TGTGCCAGCTCACCCGCCGGGACTATGTACAATGAGCAGTTCTTC
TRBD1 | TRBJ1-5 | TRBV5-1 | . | CASRQGWDQPQHF | TGCGCCAGCCGACAGGGGTGGGATCAGCCCCAGCATTTT
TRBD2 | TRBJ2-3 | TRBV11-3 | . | CASSFPGLAGGKGYF | TGTGCCAGCAGCTTCCCGGGACTAGCGGGGGGAAAAGGGTATTTT
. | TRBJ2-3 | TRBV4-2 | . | CASSQETSPRTDTQYF | TGTGCCAGCAGCCAAGAAACTAGTCCCCGCACAGATACGCAGTATTTT
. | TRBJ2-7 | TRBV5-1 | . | CASSIQGREQYF | TGCGCCAGCAGCATTCAGGGTCGCGAGCAGTACTTC
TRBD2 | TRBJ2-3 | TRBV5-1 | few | CASSLEGTSGDTQYF | TGCGCCAGCAGCTTGGAGGGGACTAGCGGAGATACGCAGTATTTT